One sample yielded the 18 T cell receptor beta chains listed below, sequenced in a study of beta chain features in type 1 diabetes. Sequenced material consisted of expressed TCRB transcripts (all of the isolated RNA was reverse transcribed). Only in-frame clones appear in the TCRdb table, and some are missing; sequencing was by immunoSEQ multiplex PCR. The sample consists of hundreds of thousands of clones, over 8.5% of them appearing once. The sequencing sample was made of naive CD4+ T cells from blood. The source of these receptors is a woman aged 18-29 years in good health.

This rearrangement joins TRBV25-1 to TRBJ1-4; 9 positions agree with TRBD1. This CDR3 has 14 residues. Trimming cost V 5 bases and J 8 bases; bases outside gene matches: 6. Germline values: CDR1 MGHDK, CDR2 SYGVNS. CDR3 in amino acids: CASSYGTGLEKLFF. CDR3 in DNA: TGTGCCAGCAGTTATGGGACAGGGCTGGAAAAACTGTTTTTT.

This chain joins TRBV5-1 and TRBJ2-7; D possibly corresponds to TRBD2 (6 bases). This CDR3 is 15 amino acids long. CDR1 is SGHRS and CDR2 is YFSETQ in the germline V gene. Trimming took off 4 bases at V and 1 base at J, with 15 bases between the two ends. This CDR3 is CASSRGTEFSYEQYF. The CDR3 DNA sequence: TGCGCCAGCAGCCGGGGGACGGAGTTTTCCTACGAGCAGTACTTC.

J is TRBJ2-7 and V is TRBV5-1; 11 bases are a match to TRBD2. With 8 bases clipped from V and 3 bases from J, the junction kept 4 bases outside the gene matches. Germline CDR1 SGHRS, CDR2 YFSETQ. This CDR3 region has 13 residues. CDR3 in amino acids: CASGLAGHYEQYF. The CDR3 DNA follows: TGCGCCAGTGGACTAGCGGGTCACTACGAGCAGTACTTC.

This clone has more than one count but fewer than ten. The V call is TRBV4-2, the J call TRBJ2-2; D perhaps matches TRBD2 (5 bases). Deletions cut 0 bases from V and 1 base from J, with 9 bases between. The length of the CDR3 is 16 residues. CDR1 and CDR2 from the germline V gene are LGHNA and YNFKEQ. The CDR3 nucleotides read TGTGCCAGCAGCCAAGATCGGGGAAGGAACACCGGGGAGCTGTTTTTT. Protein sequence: CASSQDRGRNTGELFF.

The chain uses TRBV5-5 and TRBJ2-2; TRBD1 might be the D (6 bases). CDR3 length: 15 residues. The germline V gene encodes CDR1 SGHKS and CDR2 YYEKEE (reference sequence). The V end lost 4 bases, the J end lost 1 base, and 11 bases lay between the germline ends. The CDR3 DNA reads TGTGCCAGCAGCCGGGCACAGGGGAACACCGGGGAGCTGTTTTTT. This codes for CASSRAQGNTGELFF.

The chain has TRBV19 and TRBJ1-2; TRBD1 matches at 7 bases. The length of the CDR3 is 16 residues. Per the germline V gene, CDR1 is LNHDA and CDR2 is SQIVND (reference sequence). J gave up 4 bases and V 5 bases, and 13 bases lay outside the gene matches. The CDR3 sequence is CASSSNRDSRFYGYTF. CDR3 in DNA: TGTGCCAGTAGTTCAAACCGGGACAGTCGATTCTATGGCTACACCTTC.

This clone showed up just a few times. The CDR3 spells CASSEQLYNEQFF. In nucleotides, the CDR3 is TGCGCCAGCAGTGAACAGCTTTACAATGAGCAGTTCTTC. The chain links TRBV10-1 to TRBJ2-1; D is undetermined. V lost 3 bases to trimming and J lost 4 bases, with 7 bases between them. CDR1 is WNHNN, CDR2 SYGVQD, per germline (reference sequence). CDR3 length: 13 amino acids.

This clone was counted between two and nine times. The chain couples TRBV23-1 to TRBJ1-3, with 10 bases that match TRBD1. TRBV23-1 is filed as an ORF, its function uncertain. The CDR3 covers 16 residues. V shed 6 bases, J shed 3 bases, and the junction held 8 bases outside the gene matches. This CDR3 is CASSHRQGANGNTIYF. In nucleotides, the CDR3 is TGCGCCAGCAGCCACAGACAGGGGGCAAATGGAAACACCATATATTTT.

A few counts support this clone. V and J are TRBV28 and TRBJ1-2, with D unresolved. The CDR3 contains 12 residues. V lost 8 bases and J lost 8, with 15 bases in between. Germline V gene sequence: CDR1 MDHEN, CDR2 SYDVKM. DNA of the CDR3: TGTGCCAGCCGCGTCGTCCCGGAGGGCTACACCTTC. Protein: CASRVVPEGYTF.

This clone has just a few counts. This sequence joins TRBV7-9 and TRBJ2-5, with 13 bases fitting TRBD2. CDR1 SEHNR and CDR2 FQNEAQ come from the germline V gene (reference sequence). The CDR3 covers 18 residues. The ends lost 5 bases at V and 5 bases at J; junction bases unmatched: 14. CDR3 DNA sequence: TGTGCCAGCAGCCCCGGACTAGCGGGGGACACCGGATGGGAGACCCAGTACTTC. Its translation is CASSPGLAGDTGWETQYF.

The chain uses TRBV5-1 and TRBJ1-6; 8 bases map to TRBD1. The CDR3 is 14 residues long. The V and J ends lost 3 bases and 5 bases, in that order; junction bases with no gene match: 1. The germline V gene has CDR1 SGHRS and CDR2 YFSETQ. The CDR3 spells CASSWGQDNSPLHF. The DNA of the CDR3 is TGCGCCAGCAGCTGGGGACAGGATAATTCACCCCTCCACTTT. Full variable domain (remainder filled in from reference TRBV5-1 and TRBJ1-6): KAGVTQTPRYLIKTRGQQVTLSCSPISGHRSVSWYQQTPGQGLQFLFEYFSETQRNKGNFPGRFSGRQFSNSRSEMNVSTLELGDSALYLCASSWGQDNSPLHFGNGTRLTVT.

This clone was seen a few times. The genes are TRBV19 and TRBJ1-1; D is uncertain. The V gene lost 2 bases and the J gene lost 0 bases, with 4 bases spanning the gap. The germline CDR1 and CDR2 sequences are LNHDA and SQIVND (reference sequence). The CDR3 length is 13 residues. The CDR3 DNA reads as TGTGCCAGTAGTATACGGTTGAACACTGAAGCTTTCTTT. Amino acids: CASSIRLNTEAFF.

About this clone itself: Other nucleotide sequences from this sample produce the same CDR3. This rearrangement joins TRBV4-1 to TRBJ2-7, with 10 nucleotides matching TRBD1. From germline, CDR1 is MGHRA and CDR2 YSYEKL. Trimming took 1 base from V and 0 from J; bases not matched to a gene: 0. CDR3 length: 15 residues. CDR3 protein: CASSQGTGGSYEQYF. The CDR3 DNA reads TGCGCCAGCAGCCAAGGGACAGGGGGCTCCTACGAGCAGTACTTC.

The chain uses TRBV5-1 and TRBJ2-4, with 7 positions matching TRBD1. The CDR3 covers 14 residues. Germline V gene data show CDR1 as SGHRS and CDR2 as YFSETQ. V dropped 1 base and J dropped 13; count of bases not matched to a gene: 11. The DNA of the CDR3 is TGCGCCAGCAGCTTGAGACAGGGTGCTTCCTTCCAGTACTTC. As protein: CASSLRQGASFQYF. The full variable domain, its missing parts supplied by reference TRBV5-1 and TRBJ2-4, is KAGVTQTPRYLIKTRGQQVTLSCSPISGHRSVSWYQQTPGQGLQFLFEYFSETQRNKGNFPGRFSGRQFSNSRSEMNVSTLELGDSALYLCASSLRQGASFQYFGAGTRLSVL.

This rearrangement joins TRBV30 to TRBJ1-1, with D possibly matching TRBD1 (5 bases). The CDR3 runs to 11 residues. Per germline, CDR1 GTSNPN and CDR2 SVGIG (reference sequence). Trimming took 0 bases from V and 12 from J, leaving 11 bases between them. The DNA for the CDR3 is TGTGCCTGGAGTGTAGGGACTCGGACTTTCTTT. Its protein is CAWSVGTRTFF.

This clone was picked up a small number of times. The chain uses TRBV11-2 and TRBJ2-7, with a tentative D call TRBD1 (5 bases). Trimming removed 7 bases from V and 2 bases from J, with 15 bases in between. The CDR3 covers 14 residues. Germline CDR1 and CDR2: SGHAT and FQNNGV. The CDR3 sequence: CASNQGQTTYEQYF. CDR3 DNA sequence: TGTGCCAGCAACCAGGGCCAAACCACCTACGAGCAGTACTTC.

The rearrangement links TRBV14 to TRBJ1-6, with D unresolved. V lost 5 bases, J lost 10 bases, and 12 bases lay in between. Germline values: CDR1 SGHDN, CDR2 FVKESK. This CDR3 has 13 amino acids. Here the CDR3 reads CASSFKAGSPLHF. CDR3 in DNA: TGTGCCAGCAGCTTTAAGGCGGGATCACCCCTCCACTTT.

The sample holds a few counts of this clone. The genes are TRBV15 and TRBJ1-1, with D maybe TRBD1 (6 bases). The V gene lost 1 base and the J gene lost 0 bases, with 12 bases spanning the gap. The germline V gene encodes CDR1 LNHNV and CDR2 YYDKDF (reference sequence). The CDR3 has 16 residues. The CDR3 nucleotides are TGTGCCACCAGCAGAGGCGGACAGCCAATGAACACTGAAGCTTTCTTT. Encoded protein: CATSRGGQPMNTEAFF.